In its sample, the clone carrying this TCR beta chain was seen many times. Its target is not known. The data are from a study of CD8 T cells in ankylosing spondylitis. Study-wide findings and caveats: Reportedly, matched ankylosing spondylitis synovial fluid was significantly enriched for disease-linked clones. CD8+ disease-linked clones were present at relatively low frequencies in blood. A TCR beta motif made of fewer than 10 highly homologous variants seemed typical of ankylosing spondylitis blood.

Each TCR beta library was made by quantitative 5'-RACE that incorporated molecular barcodes. One entry per CDR3 protein, called by TCRdb with MiXCR from the 5' RACE reads. The profile shows some 200,000 distinct CDR3 sequences, 13% of them singletons. This CDR3 contains 15 residues. Deletions cut 1 base from V and 3 bases from J, with 12 bases between. Germline lookup yields CDR1 MGHRA and CDR2 YSYEKL. Input material: blood, either unsorted or a sorted T cell fraction (not recorded which). The sequence derives from a male donor with ankylosing spondylitis or in good health (not recorded which). V is TRBV4-1 and J is TRBJ1-1; D not certain. CDR3 region: CASSQVANGHTEAFF. The CDR3 DNA follows: TGCGCCAGCAGCCAAGTTGCTAACGGTCACACTGAAGCTTTCTTT.